The next 13 T cell receptor beta chains were all read from a single sample in a study of T cells in Graves' hyperthyroidism and ophthalmopathy. From RNA transcripts, TCR beta CDR3 regions were amplified. First-round RT-PCR targeting the TCR CDR3 was performed with the HTBI primer set. TCRdb ran MiXCR on the multiplex PCR reads and lists one entry per CDR3 protein. The table lists some 580,000 distinct CDR3 sequences, about a sixth of them singletons, with around 3.5% in the top ten. The specimen was blood. The source is a woman between 35 and 50 years old with Graves' ophthalmopathy.

This clonotype was counted ten times or more. This chain connects TRBV2 to TRBJ2-7; 15 bases map to TRBD2. V shed 7 bases, J shed 2 bases, and the junction held 9 bases outside the gene matches. This CDR3 comprises 17 residues. The germline gives CDR1 SNHLY, CDR2 FYNNEI. CDR3 sequence: CASTGLAGGITTYEQYF. CDR3 DNA sequence: TGTGCCAGCACCGGACTAGCGGGAGGGATTACGACCTACGAGCAGTACTTC.

In its sample, this clonotype was seen many times. This rearrangement joins TRBV20-1 to TRBJ2-7; the D is unclear. CDR1 and CDR2 (germline): DFQATT, SNEGSKA (reference sequence). CDR3 length: 12 amino acids. V was pared by 6 bases and J by 2 bases, with 11 bases between. This chain's CDR3 is CSAKVNTYEQYF. CDR3 nucleotide sequence: TGCAGTGCCAAGGTCAACACCTACGAGCAGTACTTC.

This clonotype was seen ten or more times. The V call is TRBV2, the J call TRBJ2-7; D is uncertain. Germline CDR1 reads SNHLY; CDR2 reads FYNNEI. The V and J ends lost 7 bases and 5 bases respectively, with 12 bases between them. The CDR3 is made up of 12 amino acids. CDR3 DNA sequence: TGTGCCAGCAAGCTCTCATCCCACGAGCAGTACTTC. Protein sequence: CASKLSSHEQYF.

J is TRBJ2-6 and V is TRBV6-1, with TRBD2 identical over 8 bases. J gave up 1 base and V 3 bases, and 8 bases lay outside the gene matches. Germline V gene data show CDR1 as MNHNS and CDR2 as SASEGT. The CDR3 spans 18 residues. The CDR3 reads CASSDSGRGGSGANVLTF. The CDR3 DNA follows: TGTGCCAGCAGTGATAGCGGCCGCGGGGGGTCTGGGGCCAACGTCCTGACTTTC.

This clonotype was seen repeatedly, ten times or more. The chain links TRBV28 to TRBJ1-1; D is ambiguous. The CDR3 loop spans 12 amino acids. CDR1 is MDHEN and CDR2 is SYDVKM in the germline V gene. Between the trimmed V and J ends, which lost 6 bases and 4 bases, there was a span of 9 bases. Here the CDR3 reads CASSFLGTEAFF. CDR3 nucleotide sequence: TGTGCCAGCAGCTTTTTGGGCACTGAAGCTTTCTTT. The full variable domain, completed using reference TRBV28 and TRBJ1-1, is DVKVTQSSRYLVKRTGEKVFLECVQDMDHENMFWYRQDPGLGLRLIYFSYDVKMKEKGDIPEGYSVSREKKERFSLILESASTNQTSMYLCASSFLGTEAFFGQGTRLTVV.

This clonotype has a handful of counts. The chain links TRBV2 to TRBJ2-7; tentatively, D is TRBD1 or TRBD2 (5 bases each). The CDR3 spans 16 residues. The V end lost 3 bases, the J end lost 6 bases, and 21 bases lay between the germline ends. Germline CDR1 reads SNHLY; CDR2 reads FYNNEI. The CDR3 is CASSETIAPPQGEQYF. In DNA form, the CDR3 reads TGTGCCAGCAGTGAGACTATAGCTCCCCCGCAGGGCGAGCAGTACTTC.

The V gene is TRBV9, the J gene TRBJ2-5; 9 bases line up with TRBD1. Per germline, CDR1 SGDLS and CDR2 YYNGEE. J lost 5 bases, V lost 4 bases, and 12 bases had no gene match. The CDR3 has 16 residues. Here the CDR3 DNA reads TGTGCCAGCAGCACAACAACAGGGGGCGCCCGGGAGACCCAGTACTTC. This sequence encodes CASSTTTGGARETQYF.

This clonotype appeared many times. The chain links TRBV7-9 to TRBJ2-7; no reliable D call. Deletions cut 5 bases from V and 0 bases from J, with 11 bases between. The CDR3 contains 14 residues. Germline lookup yields CDR1 SEHNR and CDR2 FQNEAQ (reference sequence). The CDR3 nucleotides are TGTGCCAGCAGCCTGGAACAGAGCTCCTACGAGCAGTACTTC. It is translated as CASSLEQSSYEQYF.

The chain couples TRBV7-9 to TRBJ1-3, with no clear D. Germline V lookup: CDR1 SEHNR, CDR2 FQNEAQ (reference sequence). This CDR3 has 14 amino acids. V was pared by 7 bases and J by 4 bases, with 14 bases between. CDR3 region: CASTHTGQGNTIYF. The CDR3 region has the DNA TGTGCCAGCACCCACACGGGTCAGGGAAACACCATATATTTT.

Regarding this clonotype: One base away lies a much larger clone, so this may be a sequencing read error. The chain has TRBV15 and TRBJ2-5, with D possibly TRBD1 on 5 matching bases. This CDR3 contains 16 residues. Per the germline V gene, CDR1 is LNHNV and CDR2 is YYDKDF (reference sequence). The chain's CDR3 is CATRDGRAVQEEAQYF. DNA of the CDR3: TGTGCCACCAGAGACGGCAGGGCCGTTCAAGAAGAGGCCCAGTACTTC.

This clonotype has more than one count but fewer than ten. The gene calls are TRBV5-1 and TRBJ1-3; 9 positions agree with TRBD1. J lost 7 bases, V lost 4 bases, and 9 bases had no gene match. The CDR3 covers 15 residues. CDR1 is SGHRS, CDR2 YFSETQ, per germline. The CDR3 region is CASSRTGASENTIYF. In nucleotides, the CDR3 is TGCGCCAGCAGCCGGACAGGGGCCTCTGAGAACACCATATATTTT. The whole variable domain, filled in from reference TRBV5-1 and TRBJ1-3, reads KAGVTQTPRYLIKTRGQQVTLSCSPISGHRSVSWYQQTPGQGLQFLFEYFSETQRNKGNFPGRFSGRQFSNSRSEMNVSTLELGDSALYLCASSRTGASENTIYFGEGSWLTVV.

In this sample, this clonotype turned up a few times. J is TRBJ2-5 and V is TRBV10-3, with D perhaps matching TRBD1 or TRBD2 (5 bases each). Per the germline V gene, CDR1 is ENHRY and CDR2 is SYGVKD. This CDR3 comprises 14 residues. V was shortened by 4 bases and J by 5 bases, with 14 bases between the two germline ends. This CDR3 reads CAISGGTAVETQYF. DNA for the CDR3: TGTGCCATCAGTGGGGGGACCGCCGTCGAGACCCAGTACTTC.

This clonotype has ten or more counts. The V call is TRBV3-1, the J call TRBJ1-1; 11 nucleotides match TRBD1. With 5 bases clipped from V and 0 bases from J, the junction kept 8 bases outside the gene matches. The V gene's germline CDR1 is LGHDT and CDR2 YNNKEL (reference sequence). This CDR3 is 17 amino acids long. CDR3 in amino acids: CASSNSGTGGMNTEAFF. The DNA for the CDR3 is TGTGCCAGCAGCAATTCCGGGACAGGGGGTATGAACACTGAAGCTTTCTTT.